The 27 T cell receptor beta chains below come from one sample, sequenced in a study of T cell clonotyping in hematopoietic cell transplantation. Data came from immunoSEQ multiplex PCR; TCRdb stores just in-frame clones and leaves some out. The sample records tens of thousands of clones, 80% to 90% being singletons. Sequencing input: peripheral blood mononuclear cells. These receptors originate from a woman between 35 and 50 years old in good health. Some clones in this sample may be carry-over from other donors' samples.

V and J are TRBV28 and TRBJ2-7; D tentatively reads TRBD1 or TRBD2 (5 bases each). V lost 2 bases and J 7 bases, leaving 12 bases between the germline ends. The CDR3 runs 13 residues. Germline V gene data show CDR1 as MDHEN and CDR2 as SYDVKM. CDR3 sequence reads: CASSLVAWGEQYF. The DNA of the CDR3 is TGTGCCAGCAGTTTAGTTGCCTGGGGGGAGCAGTACTTC.

J is TRBJ2-2 and V is TRBV5-1; possibly TRBD1 for D (5 bases). The CDR3 sequence is 17 residues long. Germline lookup yields CDR1 SGHRS and CDR2 YFSETQ. V was pared by 4 bases and J by 3 bases, with 19 bases between. In DNA, the CDR3 is TGCGCCAGCAGCCGGCGCGCAGGGATTGGGGACACCGGGGAGCTGTTTTTT. It encodes CASSRRAGIGDTGELFF.

The chain combines TRBV28 with TRBJ1-1; D is perhaps TRBD1 (5 bases). CDR1 is MDHEN and CDR2 is SYDVKM in the germline V gene. CDR3 size: 15 residues. Trimming took off 6 bases at V and 2 bases at J, with 16 bases between the two ends. The CDR3 sequence is CASSPPLGVNTEAFF. The DNA of the CDR3 is TGTGCCAGCAGCCCTCCTTTGGGGGTTAACACTGAAGCTTTCTTT.

This rearrangement joins TRBV25-1 to TRBJ2-7; 11 bases agree with TRBD1. The ends lost 3 bases at V and 6 bases at J; junction bases unmatched: 4. The CDR3 length is 14 residues. Germline V gives CDR1 MGHDK, CDR2 SYGVNS. The CDR3 DNA reads as TGTGCCAGCAGTGACCGGACAGGGGGCCGCGAGCAGTACTTC. Protein product: CASSDRTGGREQYF.

The chain is built from TRBV5-1 and TRBJ1-2, with D tentatively TRBD1 (6 bases). Germline V gives CDR1 SGHRS, CDR2 YFSETQ. The V end lost 4 bases, the J end lost 4 bases, and 11 bases lay between the germline ends. The CDR3 sequence is 13 residues long. CDR3 loop: CASSPGQSYGYTF. The CDR3 region has the DNA TGCGCCAGCAGCCCCGGACAGAGCTATGGCTACACCTTC.

In the case of this clone: Germline and junction disagree at one end, which may indicate a read error. The gene calls are TRBV7-7 and TRBJ2-3, with D perhaps matching TRBD1 (5 bases). Germline V lookup: CDR1 SSHAT, CDR2 FNYEAQ (reference sequence). This CDR3 comprises 15 residues. As DNA, the CDR3 is TGTGCTAGCAGCCCCAAGGGGAAGGTCACAGATACGCAGTATTTT. Its protein is CASSPKGKVTDTQYF. Full variable domain (outside the CDR3, taken from reference TRBV7-7 and TRBJ2-3): GAGVSQSPRYKVTKRGQDVTLRCDPISSHATLYWYQQALGQGPEFLTYFNYEAQPDKSGLPSDRFSAERPEGSISTLTIQRTEQRDSAMYRCASSPKGKVTDTQYFGPGTRLTVL.

The chain links TRBV28 to TRBJ1-2; D is uncertain. V was shortened by 1 base and J by 4 bases, with 13 bases between the two germline ends. Germline-derived CDR1 and CDR2 are MDHEN and SYDVKM. There are 15 residues in the CDR3. DNA for the CDR3: TGTGCCAGCAGTTTATTAACCCACTTATCCTATGGCTACACCTTC. Translation: CASSLLTHLSYGYTF.

The chain couples TRBV5-1 to TRBJ2-2; 10 positions match TRBD2. The CDR3 is 16 amino acids. Germline V gene lookup returns CDR1 SGHRS and CDR2 YFSETQ. Trimming removed 4 bases from V and 1 base from J; junction bases left unmatched: 4. The CDR3 DNA follows: TGCGCCAGCAGCCGGACTAGCGGTTTGAACACCGGGGAGCTGTTTTTT. Protein: CASSRTSGLNTGELFF.

As concerns this clone: Mismatch with germline at one junction end may stem from a read error. The chain links TRBV4-1 to TRBJ1-3; unclear D gene. This CDR3 is built from 15 residues. CDR1 and CDR2 from the germline V gene are MGHRA and YSYEKL. CDR3 loop: CASSPLRLSRNTIYF. The CDR3 coding sequence is TGCGCCAGCAGCCCTTTGCGCCTCTCTCGAAACACCATATATTTT.

In this sample, this clone turned up a few times. The V call is TRBV11-1, the J call TRBJ2-2; tentative D call: TRBD2 (5 bases). This CDR3 region has 14 residues. With 8 bases removed from V and 0 bases from J, the gap between germline ends came to 10 bases. Per germline, CDR1 SGHAT and CDR2 FQDESV (reference sequence). The CDR3 is CASGFGTNTGELFF. The CDR3 region has the DNA TGTGCCAGCGGTTTCGGGACGAACACCGGGGAGCTGTTTTTT.

The V gene is TRBV29-1, the J gene TRBJ2-7; the D is unclear. Trimming removed 7 bases from V and 5 bases from J, with 21 bases in between. CDR3 length: 14 amino acids. Per the germline V gene, CDR1 is SQVTM and CDR2 is ANQGSEA. CDR3 sequence (DNA): TGCAGCGCCTCAGACTCCTCGCTGGCCCACGAGCAGTACTTC. Translating it yields CSASDSSLAHEQYF.

This clone was observed once. V gene TRBV9 combines with J gene TRBJ2-1; D call uncertain. Germline-derived CDR1 and CDR2 are SGDLS and YYNGEE. V lost 1 base and J 6 bases, leaving 8 bases between the germline ends. The CDR3 consists of 13 residues. DNA for the CDR3: TGTGCCAGCAGCGTACGAGTCTCCAATGAGCAGTTCTTC. This encodes CASSVRVSNEQFF.

The chain combines TRBV5-5 with TRBJ1-1, with D unclear. The V gene's germline CDR1 is SGHKS and CDR2 YYEKEE (reference sequence). Trimming removed 4 bases from V and 5 bases from J, with 9 bases in between. The CDR3 runs to 12 residues. CDR3 DNA sequence: TGTGCCAGCAGCCCTACATTGACTGAAGCTTTCTTT. It specifies CASSPTLTEAFF. Using reference TRBV5-5 and TRBJ1-1 for the parts outside the CDR3, the full variable domain is DAGVTQSPTHLIKTRGQQVTLRCSPISGHKSVSWYQQVLGQGPQFIFQYYEKEERGRGNFPDRFSARQFPNYSSELNVNALLLGDSALYLCASSPTLTEAFFGQGTRLTVV.

The chain carries TRBV28 and TRBJ2-3; D perhaps matches TRBD2 (7 bases). The germline V gene encodes CDR1 MDHEN and CDR2 SYDVKM. V was clipped by 8 bases and J by 4 bases, with 16 bases between them. The CDR3 has 14 amino acids. CDR3 in amino acids: CASLRGASADTQYF. DNA for the CDR3: TGTGCCAGCTTACGGGGGGCTTCGGCAGATACGCAGTATTTT.

CDR3 sequence reads: CATTATTVFRGYTF. The CDR3 coding sequence is TGTGCCACCACCGCAACGACAGTCTTCCGTGGCTACACCTTC. This chain links TRBV19 with TRBJ1-2; tentatively, D is TRBD1 (5 bases). Germline V gene data show CDR1 as LNHDA and CDR2 as SQIVND (reference sequence). Trimming took off 10 bases at V and 7 bases at J, with 22 bases between the two ends. The CDR3 runs to 14 residues.

The chain joins TRBV27 to TRBJ1-1; D is possibly TRBD1 (5 bases). CDR1 MNHEY and CDR2 SMNVEV come from the germline V gene (reference sequence). V lost 5 bases and J lost 7, with 20 bases in between. The CDR3 length is 15 residues. CDR3 amino acids: CASSPPRGGGDEAFF. The CDR3 DNA sequence: TGTGCCAGCAGTCCACCCCGGGGCGGCGGGGATGAAGCTTTCTTT.

This clone appeared a few times. The chain is built from TRBV12-5 and TRBJ2-2; D remains unclear. V was shortened by 3 bases and J by 5 bases, with 4 bases between the two germline ends. Germline-derived CDR1 and CDR2 are LGHNT and FRNRAP. This CDR3 has 12 residues. The CDR3 nucleotides read TGTGCTAGTGGTTTCCCTACCGGGGAGCTGTTTTTT. Its protein product is CASGFPTGELFF.

This chain links TRBV6-5 with TRBJ1-1; D is ambiguous. This CDR3 has 12 residues. V shed 7 bases and J shed 11 bases, with 17 bases lying between them. Looked up from germline, CDR1 is MNHEY and CDR2 is SVGAGI. The CDR3 reads CASTQNGQLAFF. The CDR3 DNA reads TGTGCCAGCACCCAAAACGGCCAGCTGGCTTTCTTT.

J is TRBJ2-7 and V is TRBV7-3; no reliable D call. Germline lookup yields CDR1 SGHTA and CDR2 FQGTGA. The V end was cut by 5 bases, the J end by 2 bases, with 16 bases between. The CDR3 covers 15 residues. The CDR3 reads CASSPQVGPTYEQYF. CDR3 coding DNA: TGTGCCAGCAGCCCCCAGGTGGGTCCAACCTACGAGCAGTACTTC.

The chain uses TRBV5-1 and TRBJ1-3; the match to TRBD1 covers 8 bases. The CDR3 is made up of 15 amino acids. V was pared by 4 bases and J by 1 base, with 4 bases of the junction left unmatched. Germline CDR1 SGHRS, CDR2 YFSETQ. The CDR3 bases are TGCGCCAGCAGCGTGGACAGGGTGTCTGGAAACACCATATATTTT. This translates into CASSVDRVSGNTIYF.

The genes are TRBV6-6 and TRBJ2-3; the match to TRBD2 covers 7 bases. The trim removed 2 bases at V and 6 bases at J, leaving 2 bases unmatched. The CDR3 length is 13 residues. Germline CDR1 MNHNY, CDR2 SVGAGI (reference sequence). CDR3 DNA: TGTGCCAGCAGTTACCGGCGGGAGGATACGCAGTATTTT. This codes for CASSYRREDTQYF.

This chain links TRBV7-3 with TRBJ1-1; D is unresolved. V was pared by 1 base and J by 6 bases, with 12 bases between. The CDR3 is 14 residues long. Germline CDR1 and CDR2: SGHTA and FQGTGA. CDR3 bases: TGTGCCAGCAGCTTAAACGCTCGAGGCCCTGAAGCTTTCTTT. Translated, it gives CASSLNARGPEAFF.

The rearrangement links TRBV5-1 to TRBJ2-1, with a tentative D call TRBD1 (6 bases). CDR3 length: 15 amino acids. Trimming pared 0 bases from V and 10 bases from J, leaving 17 bases between. The germline V gene encodes CDR1 SGHRS and CDR2 YFSETQ. As DNA, the CDR3 is TGCGCCAGCAGCTTGGCACCAGGGGCCGAAGTAGAGCAGTTCTTC. Translation gives CASSLAPGAEVEQFF.

The chain couples TRBV4-2 to TRBJ2-1; the match to TRBD2 covers 7 bases. Germline V gene sequence: CDR1 LGHNA, CDR2 YNFKEQ. The V gene end was trimmed by 0 bases and the J gene end by 10 bases; junction bases not matched to a gene: 9. This CDR3 is 15 amino acids long. CDR3 protein: CASSQDSGTIEEQFF. The CDR3 DNA reads as TGTGCCAGCAGCCAAGATTCCGGGACTATTGAAGAGCAGTTCTTC.

The chain employs TRBV5-4 and TRBJ2-3; D possibly corresponds to TRBD1 (5 bases). The CDR3 is 15 amino acids. Germline assignment: CDR1 SGHNT and CDR2 YYREEE (reference sequence). V shed 4 bases and J shed 2 bases, with 14 bases lying between them. CDR3 coding DNA: TGTGCCAGCAGCAACTTCGACAGCTACACAGATACGCAGTATTTT. Translated, it gives CASSNFDSYTDTQYF.

This clone rates as medium-sized. The chain employs TRBV18 and TRBJ1-4; D is possibly TRBD1 (5 bases). From germline, CDR1 is KGHSH and CDR2 LQKENI. The CDR3 covers 14 residues. The V gene lost 2 bases and the J gene lost 8 bases, with 12 bases spanning the gap. The DNA of the CDR3 is TGTGCCAGCTCACCATTCTGGACACTAGAAAAACTGTTTTTT. It yields the protein CASSPFWTLEKLFF.

The chain uses TRBV5-4 and TRBJ1-1; D is uncertain. The CDR3 has 15 residues. The V end was cut by 4 bases, the J end by 2 bases, with 15 bases between. The V gene's germline CDR1 is SGHNT and CDR2 YYREEE (reference sequence). CDR3 loop: CASSPKAGGNTEAFF. DNA for the CDR3: TGTGCCAGCAGCCCAAAGGCAGGAGGTAACACTGAAGCTTTCTTT.